The 26 T cell receptor beta chains below come from one sample, sequenced in a study of T cells in tuberculosis. Clones were read by immunoSEQ multiplex PCR, and TCRdb kept only the in-frame ones, dropping some. The repertoire holds tens of thousands of clones, around 97% seen once, with 6.2% in the top ten. The sample taken for sequencing was PBMCs. These receptors were taken from a donor aged 10-30 years with latent tuberculosis or without tuberculosis infection.

The sample holds one count of this clone. This chain uses TRBV5-1 with TRBJ2-5, with D possibly being TRBD1 (6 bases). Germline V gene data show CDR1 as SGHRS and CDR2 as YFSETQ. Trimming stripped 2 bases from V and 0 bases from J, with 8 bases between. CDR3 length: 14 amino acids. The CDR3 DNA is TGCGCCAGCAGCTTAGGGGGAAACCAAGAGACCCAGTACTTC. This translates into CASSLGGNQETQYF. Together with reference TRBV5-1 and TRBJ2-5, the CDR3 gives the full variable domain: KAGVTQTPRYLIKTRGQQVTLSCSPISGHRSVSWYQQTPGQGLQFLFEYFSETQRNKGNFPGRFSGRQFSNSRSEMNVSTLELGDSALYLCASSLGGNQETQYFGPGTRLLVL.

This chain links TRBV4-1 with TRBJ1-5; no definite D call. CDR3 length: 12 amino acids. With 4 bases removed from V and 7 bases from J, the gap between germline ends came to 8 bases. Germline CDR1 reads MGHRA; CDR2 reads YSYEKL. The CDR3: CASSLSGQPQHF. CDR3 bases: TGCGCCAGCAGCCTATCCGGGCAGCCCCAGCATTTT.

J is TRBJ1-2 and V is TRBV6-5; TRBD1 aligns across 9 bases. The germline CDR1 and CDR2 sequences are MNHEY and SVGAGI. Trimming removed 3 bases from V and 2 bases from J; junction bases left unmatched: 4. This CDR3 has 15 amino acids. The CDR3 here is CASSYSGTGNYGYTF. In nucleotides, the CDR3 is TGTGCCAGCAGTTATTCCGGGACAGGGAACTATGGCTACACCTTC.

The rearrangement uses TRBV19 and TRBJ1-1; D remains unclear. Germline V gene sequence: CDR1 LNHDA, CDR2 SQIVND (reference sequence). CDR3 length: 14 residues. V was clipped by 2 bases and J by 3 bases, with 10 bases between them. CDR3 nucleotide sequence: TGTGCCAGTAGTATATCTTTTTTAGACACTGAAGCTTTCTTT. Its protein is CASSISFLDTEAFF.

The CDR3 reads CASSWGVTVGSEAFF. CDR3 nucleotides: TGTGCCAGCAGTTGGGGGGTCACAGTAGGCTCTGAAGCTTTCTTT. The rearrangement joins TRBV6-6 to TRBJ1-1; D may be TRBD1 (5 bases). CDR1 and CDR2 from the germline V gene are MNHNY and SVGAGI (reference sequence). Trimming took 4 bases from V and 6 from J, leaving 18 bases between them. The CDR3 is 15 amino acids.

This chain joins TRBV18 and TRBJ1-2; D is uncertain. The germline CDR1 and CDR2 sequences are KGHSH and LQKENI. Trimming pared 3 bases from V and 3 bases from J, leaving 5 bases between. This CDR3 has 12 residues. The CDR3 is CASSPSDYGYTF. CDR3 in DNA: TGTGCCAGCTCACCCTCGGACTATGGCTACACCTTC.

The V call is TRBV5-1, the J call TRBJ2-3; TRBD1 might be the D (6 bases). The CDR3 is 16 residues long. Germline CDR1 is SGHRS and CDR2 is YFSETQ. Trimming took 4 bases from V and 4 from J, leaving 19 bases between them. CDR3 sequence reads: CASSPYGAGAADTQYF. The CDR3 coding sequence is TGCGCCAGCAGCCCTTACGGGGCAGGGGCGGCAGATACGCAGTATTTT.

The chain is built from TRBV2 and TRBJ1-1, with no clear D. Germline lookup yields CDR1 SNHLY and CDR2 FYNNEI. V lost 6 bases, J lost 1 base, and 18 bases lay in between. CDR3 length equals 16 residues. CDR3: CASRDQVPLRNTEAFF. Written as DNA, the CDR3 is TGTGCCAGCAGGGATCAGGTCCCTTTACGGAACACTGAAGCTTTCTTT.

The chain employs TRBV5-6 and TRBJ2-2, with 13 nucleotides matching TRBD2. Germline V gene lookup returns CDR1 SGHDT and CDR2 YYEEEE. The CDR3 runs 15 residues. V trimming: 4 bases; J trimming: 6 bases; junction bases outside the gene matches: 3. CDR3 sequence: CASSRTSGSPGELFF. The CDR3 DNA reads as TGTGCCAGCAGCAGGACTAGCGGGAGTCCCGGGGAGCTGTTTTTT.

The chain has TRBV7-9 and TRBJ2-2; 10 nucleotides line up with TRBD2. The germline V gene has CDR1 SEHNR and CDR2 FQNEAQ (reference sequence). With 5 bases clipped from V and 2 bases from J, the junction kept 11 bases outside the gene matches. This CDR3 region has 18 residues. For the CDR3, the DNA is TGTGCCAGCAGCGCTTACCTCGGACTAGCGGCCAACACCGGGGAGCTGTTTTTT. As protein: CASSAYLGLAANTGELFF.

The chain recombines TRBV5-8 with TRBJ2-3; unclear D gene. Trimming stripped 3 bases from V and 1 base from J, with 15 bases between. Per the germline V gene, CDR1 is SGHTS and CDR2 is YDEGEE. CDR3 size: 16 residues. The DNA for the CDR3 is TGTGCCAGCAGCTCCTTTCAGGTGCCTGGCACAGATACGCAGTATTTT. As protein: CASSSFQVPGTDTQYF.

The chain has TRBV28 and TRBJ2-3; D ambiguous. V was trimmed by 6 bases and J by 4 bases, leaving 14 bases between them. In germline, CDR1 is MDHEN, CDR2 SYDVKM. The CDR3 length is 14 residues. CDR3 nucleotides: TGTGCCAGCAGCCCCGGCTTGGGCCCAGATACGCAGTATTTT. Its protein product is CASSPGLGPDTQYF.

The rearrangement links TRBV27 to TRBJ1-2; 9 bases are a match to TRBD1. CDR3 length equals 14 residues. The J segment lost 5 bases and the V segment lost 7 bases, leaving 8 bases of the junction unmatched. Per the germline V gene, CDR1 is MNHEY and CDR2 is SMNVEV (reference sequence). The CDR3 reads CASKSTGGVYGYTF. For the CDR3, the DNA is TGTGCCAGCAAGAGTACAGGGGGCGTTTATGGCTACACCTTC.

DNA of the CDR3: TGCGCCAGCAGCTTGGGACTAGCGGCTACAGATACGCAGTATTTT. Translated, it gives CASSLGLAATDTQYF. The rearrangement uses TRBV5-1 and TRBJ2-3; 9 positions match TRBD2. With 0 bases clipped from V and 3 bases from J, the junction kept 2 bases outside the gene matches. CDR3 length: 15 amino acids. Looked up from germline, CDR1 is SGHRS and CDR2 is YFSETQ.

The V and J genes are TRBV6-5 and TRBJ1-2; 7 bases map to TRBD1. This CDR3 comprises 13 residues. The J segment lost 4 bases and the V segment lost 6 bases, leaving 5 bases of the junction unmatched. Germline V lookup: CDR1 MNHEY, CDR2 SVGAGI. The CDR3 DNA sequence: TGTGCCAGCAGGCCGGGACAGTTCTATGGCTACACCTTC. Residues: CASRPGQFYGYTF.

The gene calls are TRBV18 and TRBJ1-1; the match to TRBD1 covers 7 bases. The CDR3 loop spans 13 amino acids. Losses at the gene ends were 2 bases for V and 7 bases for J; bases not matched to a gene: 4. Germline V CDR1 and CDR2: KGHSH, LQKENI. The CDR3 coding sequence is TGTGCCAGCTCACCAGACAGGGTCGGTGAAGCTTTCTTT. It translates to CASSPDRVGEAFF.

The chain carries TRBV10-3 and TRBJ2-2, with D unresolved. The CDR3 consists of 13 residues. CDR1 and CDR2 (germline): ENHRY, SYGVKD. V dropped 6 bases and J dropped 0 bases, with 5 bases sitting between them. The CDR3: CAIRGPNTGELFF. In DNA, the CDR3 is TGTGCCATCAGGGGCCCGAACACCGGGGAGCTGTTTTTT.

The rearrangement uses TRBV27 and TRBJ2-7, with 7 bases that match TRBD1. V trimming: 4 bases; J trimming: 5 bases; junction bases outside the gene matches: 8. From germline, CDR1 is MNHEY and CDR2 SMNVEV (reference sequence). This CDR3 is built from 14 residues. The CDR3 spells CASSSWTGADEQYF. DNA for the CDR3: TGTGCCAGCAGTTCCTGGACAGGAGCAGACGAGCAGTACTTC.

The CDR3 coding sequence is TGTGCCAGCAGTGATTCTAGCGGGGGTTTGGAGACCCAGTACTTC. Translated, it gives CASSDSSGGLETQYF. This chain joins TRBV6-4 and TRBJ2-5; 10 bases map to TRBD2. CDR3 length: 15 amino acids. V trimming: 3 bases; J trimming: 5 bases; junction bases outside the gene matches: 6. Germline V gene lookup returns CDR1 MRHNA and CDR2 SNTAGT.

The rearrangement uses TRBV9 and TRBJ2-3; D is ambiguous. This CDR3 is 15 amino acids long. V lost 5 bases to trimming and J lost 2 bases, with 15 bases between them. Germline CDR1 SGDLS, CDR2 YYNGEE. For the CDR3, the DNA is TGTGCCAGCAGAAGCGTAGGTGTATTCACAGATACGCAGTATTTT. Translation gives CASRSVGVFTDTQYF.

This chain links TRBV6-5 with TRBJ2-1, with D uncertain. The CDR3 covers 11 residues. The germline V and J ends were trimmed by 5 bases and 7 bases, with 6 bases remaining between them. Germline assignment: CDR1 MNHEY and CDR2 SVGAGI. The CDR3 here is CASSHGNEQFF. Here the CDR3 DNA reads TGTGCCAGCAGTCACGGGAATGAGCAGTTCTTC.

This clone was detected once. As DNA, the CDR3 is TGTGCCTGGAGTGTGAATCGGGGGGGCAGGTCACCCCTCCACTTT. Encoded protein: CAWSVNRGGRSPLHF. The V and J genes are TRBV30 and TRBJ1-6; a weak D match, TRBD1 (6 bases). Germline V CDR1 and CDR2: GTSNPN, SVGIG (reference sequence). Trimming took 0 bases from V and 10 from J, leaving 16 bases between them. The CDR3 runs 15 residues.

The rearrangement links TRBV5-1 to TRBJ2-3, with 8 bases aligning to TRBD2. The CDR3 contains 16 residues. Germline trimming cut 4 bases from V and 4 bases from J; bases unmatched to any gene: 11. Per the germline V gene, CDR1 is SGHRS and CDR2 is YFSETQ. The CDR3 spells CASSPQGSGTSDTQYF. DNA of the CDR3: TGCGCCAGCAGCCCCCAGGGTAGCGGGACATCAGATACGCAGTATTTT. The full variable domain, in which reference TRBV5-1 and TRBJ2-3 provide the parts outside the CDR3, is KAGVTQTPRYLIKTRGQQVTLSCSPISGHRSVSWYQQTPGQGLQFLFEYFSETQRNKGNFPGRFSGRQFSNSRSEMNVSTLELGDSALYLCASSPQGSGTSDTQYFGPGTRLTVL.

The V and J genes are TRBV11-2 and TRBJ1-2, with D perhaps matching TRBD1 (6 bases). The CDR3 is 17 residues long. Per the germline V gene, CDR1 is SGHAT and CDR2 is FQNNGV. Trimming removed 5 bases at V and 6 bases at J, with 25 bases between. The CDR3 DNA follows: TGTGCCAGCAGCCACTTAGGTTCAGGGGCCGGGCGAGATGGCTACACCTTC. Protein product: CASSHLGSGAGRDGYTF.

J is TRBJ1-2 and V is TRBV6-5; TRBD1 matches 9 bases. This CDR3 is built from 15 residues. The germline V gene encodes CDR1 MNHEY and CDR2 SVGAGI. V gave up 5 bases and J gave up 5 bases; unmatched junction bases: 9. The CDR3 sequence: CASSPGGQGVYGYTF. CDR3 DNA: TGTGCCAGCAGTCCCGGGGGACAGGGAGTATATGGCTACACCTTC.

The CDR3 here is CASRYRDTEAFF. The CDR3 DNA follows: TGTGCCAGCAGGTATAGAGACACTGAAGCTTTCTTT. The chain combines TRBV7-9 with TRBJ1-1; D call uncertain. Germline lookup yields CDR1 SEHNR and CDR2 FQNEAQ (reference sequence). The V end lost 6 bases, the J end lost 3 bases, and 8 bases lay between the germline ends. The CDR3 length is 12 residues.